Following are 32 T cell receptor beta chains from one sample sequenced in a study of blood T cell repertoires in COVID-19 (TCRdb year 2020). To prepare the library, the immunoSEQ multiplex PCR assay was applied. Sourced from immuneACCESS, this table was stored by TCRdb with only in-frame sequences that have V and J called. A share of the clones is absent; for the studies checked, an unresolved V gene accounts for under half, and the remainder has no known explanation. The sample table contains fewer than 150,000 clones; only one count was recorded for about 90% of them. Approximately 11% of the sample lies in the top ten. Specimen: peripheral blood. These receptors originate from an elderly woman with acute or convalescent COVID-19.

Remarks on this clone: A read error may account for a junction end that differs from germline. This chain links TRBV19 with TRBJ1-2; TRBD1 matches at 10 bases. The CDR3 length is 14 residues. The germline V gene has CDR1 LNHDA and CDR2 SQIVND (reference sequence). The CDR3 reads CASSSRFGGQGGYF. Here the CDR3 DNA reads TGTGCCAGTAGCTCCAGGTTCGGTGGACAGGGGGGATACTTC.

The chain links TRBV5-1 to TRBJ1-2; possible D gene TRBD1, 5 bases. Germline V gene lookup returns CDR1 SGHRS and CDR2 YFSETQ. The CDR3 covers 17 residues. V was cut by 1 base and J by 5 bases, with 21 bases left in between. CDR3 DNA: TGCGCCAGCAGCTTGTCCGGAGGGGCTGCGGTTGGTTATGGCTACACCTTC. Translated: CASSLSGGAAVGYGYTF. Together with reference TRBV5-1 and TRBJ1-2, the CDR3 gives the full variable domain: KAGVTQTPRYLIKTRGQQVTLSCSPISGHRSVSWYQQTPGQGLQFLFEYFSETQRNKGNFPGRFSGRQFSNSRSEMNVSTLELGDSALYLCASSLSGGAAVGYGYTFGSGTRLTVV.

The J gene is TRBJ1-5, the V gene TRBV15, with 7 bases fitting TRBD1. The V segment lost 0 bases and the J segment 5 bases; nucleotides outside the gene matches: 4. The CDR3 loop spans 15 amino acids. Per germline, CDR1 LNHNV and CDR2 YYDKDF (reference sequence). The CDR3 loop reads CATSRDRDSDQPQHF. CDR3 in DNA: TGTGCCACCAGCAGAGATCGGGACAGTGATCAGCCCCAGCATTTT. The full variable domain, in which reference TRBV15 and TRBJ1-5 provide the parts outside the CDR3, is DAMVIQNPRYQVTQFGKPVTLSCSQTLNHNVMYWYQQKSSQAPKLLFHYYDKDFNNEADTPDNFQSRRPNTSFCFLDIRSPGLGDTAMYLCATSRDRDSDQPQHFGDGTRLSIL.

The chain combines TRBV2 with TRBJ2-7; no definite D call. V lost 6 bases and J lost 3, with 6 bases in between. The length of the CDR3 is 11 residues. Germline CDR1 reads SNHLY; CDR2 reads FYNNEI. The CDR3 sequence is CASRVHYEQYF. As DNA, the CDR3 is TGTGCCAGCAGAGTACACTACGAGCAGTACTTC.

The CDR3 spells CSVEDQRLDTQYF. The CDR3 nucleotides read TGCAGCGTTGAAGACCAGAGACTGGATACGCAGTATTTT. The rearrangement joins TRBV29-1 to TRBJ2-3; D ambiguous. V was clipped by 0 bases and J by 6 bases, with 10 bases between them. This CDR3 region has 13 residues. Germline V gives CDR1 SQVTM, CDR2 ANQGSEA.

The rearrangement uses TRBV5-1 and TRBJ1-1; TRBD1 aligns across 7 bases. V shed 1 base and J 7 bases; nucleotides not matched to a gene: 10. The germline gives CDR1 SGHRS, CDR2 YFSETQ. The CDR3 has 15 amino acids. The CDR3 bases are TGCGCCAGCAGCTTGCTAGGACAGGTTTCTAGTGAAGCTTTCTTT. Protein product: CASSLLGQVSSEAFF.

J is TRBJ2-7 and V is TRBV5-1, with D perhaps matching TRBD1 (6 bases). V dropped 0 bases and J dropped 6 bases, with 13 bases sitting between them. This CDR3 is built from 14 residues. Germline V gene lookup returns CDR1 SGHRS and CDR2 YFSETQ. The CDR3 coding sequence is TGCGCCAGCAGCTTGGTTGCAGGGGTGCGCGAGCAGTACTTC. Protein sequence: CASSLVAGVREQYF.

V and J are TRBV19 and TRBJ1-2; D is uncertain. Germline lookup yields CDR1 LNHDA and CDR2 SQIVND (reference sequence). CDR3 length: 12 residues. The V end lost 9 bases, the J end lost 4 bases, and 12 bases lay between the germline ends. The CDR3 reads CASATTGYGYTF. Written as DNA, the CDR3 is TGTGCCAGCGCCACAACGGGCTATGGCTACACCTTC.

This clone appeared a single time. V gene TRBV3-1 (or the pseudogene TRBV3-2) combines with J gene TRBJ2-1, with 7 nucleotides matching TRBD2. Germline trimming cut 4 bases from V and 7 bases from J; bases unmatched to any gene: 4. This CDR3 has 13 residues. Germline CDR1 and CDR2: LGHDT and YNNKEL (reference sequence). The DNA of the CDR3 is TGTGCCAGCAGCCGGGCGGGGGAAAATGAGCAGTTCTTC. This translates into CASSRAGENEQFF.

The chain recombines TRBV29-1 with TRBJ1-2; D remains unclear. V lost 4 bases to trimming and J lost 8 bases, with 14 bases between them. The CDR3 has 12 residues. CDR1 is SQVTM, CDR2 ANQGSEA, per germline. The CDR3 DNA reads TGCAGCGTTGGTAGCTCCGCCCTCGGCTACACCTTC. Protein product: CSVGSSALGYTF.

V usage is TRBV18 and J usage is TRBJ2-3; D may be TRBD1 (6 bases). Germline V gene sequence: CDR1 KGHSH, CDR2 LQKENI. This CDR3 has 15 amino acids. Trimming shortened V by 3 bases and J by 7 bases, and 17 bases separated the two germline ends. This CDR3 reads CASSPGQFPTYTQYF. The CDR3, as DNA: TGTGCCAGCTCACCTGGACAGTTTCCCACCTATACGCAGTATTTT.

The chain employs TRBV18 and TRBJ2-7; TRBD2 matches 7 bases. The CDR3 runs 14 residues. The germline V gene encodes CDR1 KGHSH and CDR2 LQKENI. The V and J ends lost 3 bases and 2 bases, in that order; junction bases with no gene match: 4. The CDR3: CASSPGRAAYEQYF. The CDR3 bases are TGTGCCAGCTCACCGGGGAGGGCTGCCTACGAGCAGTACTTC.

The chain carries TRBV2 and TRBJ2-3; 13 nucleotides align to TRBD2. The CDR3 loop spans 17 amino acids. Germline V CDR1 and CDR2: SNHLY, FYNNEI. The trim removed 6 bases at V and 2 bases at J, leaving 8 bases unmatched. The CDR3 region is CASSEGTSGDNTDTQYF. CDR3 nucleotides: TGTGCCAGCAGCGAGGGGACTAGCGGGGACAACACAGATACGCAGTATTTT.

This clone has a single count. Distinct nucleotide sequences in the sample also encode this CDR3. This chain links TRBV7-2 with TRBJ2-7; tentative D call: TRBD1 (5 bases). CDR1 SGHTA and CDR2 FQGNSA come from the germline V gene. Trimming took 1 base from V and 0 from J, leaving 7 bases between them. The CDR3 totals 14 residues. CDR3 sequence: CASSLDRTSYEQYF. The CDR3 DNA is TGTGCCAGCAGCTTAGACAGGACCTCCTACGAGCAGTACTTC.

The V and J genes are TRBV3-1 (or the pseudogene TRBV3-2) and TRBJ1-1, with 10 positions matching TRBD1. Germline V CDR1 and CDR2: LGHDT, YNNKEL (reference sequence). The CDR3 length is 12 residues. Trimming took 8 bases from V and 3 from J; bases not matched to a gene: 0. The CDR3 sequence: CASGTGDTEAFF. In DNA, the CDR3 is TGTGCCAGCGGGACAGGGGACACTGAAGCTTTCTTT.

This CDR3 reads CASTLSGAAHGYTF. CDR3 sequence (DNA): TGTGCCAGTACCCTCAGCGGGGCAGCCCATGGCTACACCTTC. This rearrangement joins TRBV19 to TRBJ1-2; possible D gene TRBD1, 5 bases. V lost 7 bases and J 6 bases, leaving 18 bases between the germline ends. In germline, CDR1 is LNHDA, CDR2 SQIVND (reference sequence). CDR3 size: 14 residues. Based on the CDR3 plus reference TRBV19 and TRBJ1-2, the full variable domain is DGGITQSPKYLFRKEGQNVTLSCEQNLNHDAMYWYRQDPGQGLRLIYYSQIVNDFQKGDIAEGYSVSREKKESFPLTVTSAQKNPTAFYLCASTLSGAAHGYTFGSGTRLTVV.

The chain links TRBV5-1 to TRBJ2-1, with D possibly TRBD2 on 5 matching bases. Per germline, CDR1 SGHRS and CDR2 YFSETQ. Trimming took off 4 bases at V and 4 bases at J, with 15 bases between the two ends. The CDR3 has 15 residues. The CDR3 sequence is CASSHSERSYNEQFF. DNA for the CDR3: TGCGCCAGCAGCCACTCCGAGCGGTCTTACAATGAGCAGTTCTTC.

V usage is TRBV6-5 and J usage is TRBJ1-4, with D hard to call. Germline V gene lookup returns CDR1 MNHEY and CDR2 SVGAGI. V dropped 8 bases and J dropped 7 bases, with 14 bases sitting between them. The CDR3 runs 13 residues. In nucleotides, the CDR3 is TGTGCCAGCGGGTCCAACCCGGGTGAAAAACTGTTTTTT. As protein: CASGSNPGEKLFF.

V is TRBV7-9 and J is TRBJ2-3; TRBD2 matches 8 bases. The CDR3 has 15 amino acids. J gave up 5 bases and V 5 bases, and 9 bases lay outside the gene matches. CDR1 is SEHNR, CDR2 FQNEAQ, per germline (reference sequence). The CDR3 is CASSPRGTREDTQYF. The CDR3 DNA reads TGTGCCAGCAGCCCCCGGGGGACTAGGGAAGATACGCAGTATTTT. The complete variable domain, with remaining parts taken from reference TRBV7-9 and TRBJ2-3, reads DTGVSQNPRHKITKRGQNVTFRCDPISEHNRLYWYRQTLGQGPEFLTYFQNEAQLEKSRLLSDRFSAERPKGSFSTLEIQRTEQGDSAMYLCASSPRGTREDTQYFGPGTRLTVL.

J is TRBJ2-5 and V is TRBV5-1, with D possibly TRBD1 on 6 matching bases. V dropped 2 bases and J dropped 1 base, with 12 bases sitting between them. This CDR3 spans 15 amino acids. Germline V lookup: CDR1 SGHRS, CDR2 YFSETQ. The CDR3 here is CASSFMTGSQETQYF. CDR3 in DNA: TGCGCCAGCAGCTTTATGACAGGTTCCCAAGAGACCCAGTACTTC.

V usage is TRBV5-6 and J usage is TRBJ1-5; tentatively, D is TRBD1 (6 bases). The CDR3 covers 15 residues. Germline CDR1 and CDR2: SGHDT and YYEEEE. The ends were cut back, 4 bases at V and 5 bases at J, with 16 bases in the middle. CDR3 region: CASSLWGLGDQPQHF. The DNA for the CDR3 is TGTGCCAGCAGCCTTTGGGGGCTGGGGGATCAGCCCCAGCATTTT.

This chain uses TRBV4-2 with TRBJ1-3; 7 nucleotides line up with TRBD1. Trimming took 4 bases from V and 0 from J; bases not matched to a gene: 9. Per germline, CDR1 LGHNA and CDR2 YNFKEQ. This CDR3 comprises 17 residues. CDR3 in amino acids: CASSLATGTPSGNTIYF. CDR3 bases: TGTGCCAGCAGCCTCGCGACAGGGACCCCCTCTGGAAACACCATATATTTT.

The CDR3 DNA follows: TGTGCCAGCAGCGCCAGGGCTAGCGGGGCAAATGAGCAGTTCTTC. Translated: CASSARASGANEQFF. This chain connects TRBV11-2 to TRBJ2-1, with 9 nucleotides matching TRBD2. J was trimmed by 7 bases and V by 5 bases; bases with no gene match: 9. This CDR3 has 15 amino acids. CDR1 is SGHAT, CDR2 FQNNGV, per germline.

The CDR3 loop reads CASSAWTGENTEAFF. The CDR3 DNA is TGTGCCAGCAGCGCCTGGACAGGGGAGAACACTGAAGCTTTCTTT. The rearrangement links TRBV9 to TRBJ1-1; 9 bases match TRBD1. Germline lookup yields CDR1 SGDLS and CDR2 YYNGEE. This CDR3 spans 15 amino acids. The V segment lost 3 bases and the J segment 1 base; nucleotides outside the gene matches: 4.

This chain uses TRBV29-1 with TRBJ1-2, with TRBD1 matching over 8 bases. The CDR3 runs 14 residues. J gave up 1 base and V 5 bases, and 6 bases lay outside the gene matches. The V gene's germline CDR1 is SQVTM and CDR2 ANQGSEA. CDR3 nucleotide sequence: TGCAGCGTTCGTGGACAGGGAAGTAACTATGGCTACACCTTC. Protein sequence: CSVRGQGSNYGYTF.

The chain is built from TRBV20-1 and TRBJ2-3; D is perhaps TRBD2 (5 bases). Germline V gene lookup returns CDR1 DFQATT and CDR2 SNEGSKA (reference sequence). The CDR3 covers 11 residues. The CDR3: CSAPSGEAQYF. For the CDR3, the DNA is TGCAGCGCCCCGAGCGGCGAGGCGCAGTATTTT.

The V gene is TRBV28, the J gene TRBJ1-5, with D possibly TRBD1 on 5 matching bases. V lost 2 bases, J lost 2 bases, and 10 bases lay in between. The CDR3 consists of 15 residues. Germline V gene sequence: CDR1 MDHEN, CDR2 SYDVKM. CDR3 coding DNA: TGTGCCAGCAGTTTAAGGGGTGGGGGCAATCAGCCCCAGCATTTT. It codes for CASSLRGGGNQPQHF.

The CDR3 bases are TGTGCCACCAGTGACCCCAGGGGCCCAGGGGAGACCCAGTACTTC. This translates into CATSDPRGPGETQYF. The chain recombines TRBV24-1 with TRBJ2-5; D possibly corresponds to TRBD1 (6 bases). This CDR3 contains 15 residues. Per germline, CDR1 KGHDR and CDR2 SFDVKD. Trimming cost V 4 bases and J 5 bases, with 16 bases left between them.

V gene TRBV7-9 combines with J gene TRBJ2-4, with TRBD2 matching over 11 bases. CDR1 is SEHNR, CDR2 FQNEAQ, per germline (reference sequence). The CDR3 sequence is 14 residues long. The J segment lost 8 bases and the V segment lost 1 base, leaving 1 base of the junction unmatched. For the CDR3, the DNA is TGTGCCAGCAGCTTAGAACTAGCGGGAGACATTCAGTACTTC. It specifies CASSLELAGDIQYF.

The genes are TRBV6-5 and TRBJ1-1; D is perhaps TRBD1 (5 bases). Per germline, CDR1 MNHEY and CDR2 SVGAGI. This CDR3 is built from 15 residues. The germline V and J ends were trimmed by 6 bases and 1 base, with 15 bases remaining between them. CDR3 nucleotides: TGTGCCAGCAGACCGGCCGGGACTACGAACACTGAAGCTTTCTTT. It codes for CASRPAGTTNTEAFF.

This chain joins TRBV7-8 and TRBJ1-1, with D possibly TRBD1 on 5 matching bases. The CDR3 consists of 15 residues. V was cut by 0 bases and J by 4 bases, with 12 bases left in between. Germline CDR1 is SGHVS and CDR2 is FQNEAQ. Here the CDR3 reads CASSLALPGSTEAFF. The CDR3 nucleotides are TGTGCCAGCAGCTTAGCGCTACCAGGGTCCACTGAAGCTTTCTTT.

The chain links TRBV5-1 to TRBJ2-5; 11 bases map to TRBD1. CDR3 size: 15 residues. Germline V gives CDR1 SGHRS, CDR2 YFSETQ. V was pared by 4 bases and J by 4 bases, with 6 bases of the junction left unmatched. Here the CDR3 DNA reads TGCGCCAGCAGCCGGGGACAGGGGGAAGCAGAGACCCAGTACTTC. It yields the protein CASSRGQGEAETQYF.